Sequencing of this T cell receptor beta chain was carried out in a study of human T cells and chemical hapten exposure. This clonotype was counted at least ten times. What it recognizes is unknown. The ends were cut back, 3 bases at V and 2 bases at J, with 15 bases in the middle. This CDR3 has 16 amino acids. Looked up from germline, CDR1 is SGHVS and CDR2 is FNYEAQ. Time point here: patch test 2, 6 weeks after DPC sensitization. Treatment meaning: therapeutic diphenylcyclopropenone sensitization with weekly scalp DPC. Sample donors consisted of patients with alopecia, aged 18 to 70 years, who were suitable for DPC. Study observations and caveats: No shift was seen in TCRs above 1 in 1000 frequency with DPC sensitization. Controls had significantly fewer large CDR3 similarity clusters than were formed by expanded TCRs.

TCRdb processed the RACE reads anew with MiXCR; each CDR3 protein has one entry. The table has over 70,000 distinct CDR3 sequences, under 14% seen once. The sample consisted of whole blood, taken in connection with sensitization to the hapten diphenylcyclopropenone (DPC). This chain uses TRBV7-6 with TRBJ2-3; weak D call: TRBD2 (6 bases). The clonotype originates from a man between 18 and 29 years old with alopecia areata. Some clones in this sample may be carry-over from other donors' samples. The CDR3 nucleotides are TGTGCCAGCAGCTTCCTGACGGGGGTCGTCACAGATACGCAGTATTTT. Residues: CASSFLTGVVTDTQYF.